This T cell receptor (beta chain) is drawn from a study of OX40 agonist ivuxolimab in advanced cancers. With regard to this clone: The antigen is unknown.

The CDR3 is made up of 16 amino acids. Looked up from germline, CDR1 is SGHVS and CDR2 is FQNEAQ. The protocol was immunoSEQ multiplex PCR, while the TCRdb copy is restricted to in-frame clones and leaves out a portion. The repertoire holds about 22,000 clones, with about 88% as singletons. Study findings and constraints: The mean number of expanded clones was higher in CD8+ T cells than in CD4+.

Sequences were derived from CD4+ or CD8+ T cells sorted from blood, sampled in a trial of the OX40 agonist ivuxolimab. This clonotype originated in an adult with an advanced solid tumor such as melanoma, head and neck, liver or kidney cancer. The chain combines TRBV7-8 with TRBJ2-4, with D tentatively TRBD2 (5 bases). CDR3 loop: CASARRAGLAKNIQYF. The CDR3, as DNA: TGTGCTAGCGCTAGGCGGGCGGGTCTAGCCAAAAACATTCAGTACTTC.